The following is a T cell receptor (beta chain) sequence with its context. This clonotype was counted a few times. Its target antigen remains unknown. No clone much larger than this one lies a single base away; base qualities are absent. From the cysteine through the phenylalanine, the CDR3 covers 14 amino acids. The DNA shown is the 42-base CDR3, in frame from base 1. V is cut by 7 bases and J by 1 base, and the space between the germline ends is 14 bases. The germline V gene provides CDR1 SGHTA and CDR2 FQGNSA. The sample comes from a study of CD8+CD57+ T cells in acquired aplastic anemia (dated by TCRdb to between 2017 and 2018). About the study as a whole: Extracted DNA from sorted CD4+ and CD8+ cells averaged around 3.5 ug, ranging from 0.2 to 27.4 ug. A CD8+CD57+ expansion meant a frequency higher than the mean frequency seen in healthy subjects.

Study-level results and caveats: Roughly 30 CD8+ CDR3 sequences were found to be shared between patients and controls, but these sequences appeared to be highly expressed in patients and within the immunodominant clones of the patients. CD8+ Simpson's diversity did not differ significantly between patients and healthy controls (P=0.060).

Patients chosen for sequencing had shown expansion of CD8+CD57+ cells by flow cytometry. Every patient had a diagnosis of severe acquired aplastic anemia based on International Study of Aplastic Anemia and Agranulocytosis and Camitta criteria. Patients had received no therapy at the time of blood sampling. In the study, sorted CD4+ and CD8+ blood T cells from patients with severe aplastic anemia and from healthy subjects underwent deep sequencing of TCR repertoires. Patients were enrolled under clinicaltrials.gov protocols 00001620, 01623167, 00001397, 00071045, 00081523 and 00961064 in the USA. Ficoll-Paque density gradient centrifugation was used to isolate peripheral blood mononuclear cells. CD4+ and CD8+ T cells were sorted by FACS or magnetic beads before DNA extraction. Profiling of TCR beta VDJ combinations and CDR3 sequences used genomic DNA as the template. An Illumina HiSeq 2000 was the platform used for TCR repertoire sequencing. The published analysis was carried out like this. TRBV/TRBJ rearrangement plots, CDR3 size and DJ length profiles, and Simpson's diversity index were used to assess repertoires. The most abundant DNA sequence in the deep sequencing data was taken as the immunodominant clone. CDR3 amino acid sequences were screened for sharing across subjects and were compared with published repertoires and the VDJdb database. The public reads were run again by TCRdb, first through fastp at Q25 and then through MiXCR, and only productive beta chains were kept. Rows matching on CDR3 protein sequence are summarized as one entry with the most common DNA and genes. The V and J calls shown here were made by TCRdb, not taken from the authors' results. The table for this sample lists around 200,000 distinct CDR3 sequences; 48% of them were counted only once. Over 7.5% of the sample is in the top ten clones.

The chain is encoded by TRBV7-2 joined to TRBJ2-7; the D gene is perhaps TRBD2, on 5 matching bases. The receptor was derived from a human donor with aplastic anemia. Sequencing was performed on sorted CD4+, CD8+, or CD8+CD57+ T cells (not recorded which) from PBMCs. The DNA sequence follows: TGTGCCAGCAAAATAGCGATCAATTCCTACGAGCAGTACTTC. It codes for CASKIAINSYEQYF.